This is a list of T cell receptor beta chains from one sample in a study of T cell changes during pregnancy in multiple sclerosis. Sequenced by immunoSEQ multiplex PCR; TCRdb stores in-frame clones only, minus some. This table holds 60,000 to 65,000 clones, less than 95% found once. The source material was peripheral blood, sampled in the second trimester of pregnancy. These receptors were taken from a female donor in good health, enrolled as a control in a pregnancy study. CDR3s include the opening cysteine and the closing phenylalanine or tryptophan. A D gene is named only where the DNA matches it firmly. Expanded clones get a size class; other rows say once, few or many, or leave the size out.

D gene | clone size | J gene | V gene | CDR3 protein | CDR3 DNA
TRBD2 | . | TRBJ2-3 | TRBV6-1 | CASSEVSRGGQYF | TGTGCCAGCAGTGAAGTATCCCGGGGGGGGCAGTATTTT
. | . | TRBJ2-3 | TRBV4-1 | CASSQEVAISTDTQYF | TGCGCCAGCAGCCAAGAAGTGGCCATAAGCACAGATACGCAGTATTTT
. | . | TRBJ2-5 | TRBV6-1 | CASRGWQGGGETQYF | TGTGCCAGCAGAGGGTGGCAGGGAGGGGGAGAGACCCAGTACTTC
TRBD1 | . | TRBJ1-1 | TRBV2 | CASSTGGAEAFF | TGTGCCAGCAGTACAGGGGGGGCTGAAGCTTTCTTT
TRBD1 | once | TRBJ2-3 | TRBV7-6 | CASSPPGQGNLGAQYF | TGTGCCAGCAGCCCCCCGGGACAGGGTAATCTCGGGGCGCAGTATTTT
TRBD2 | . | TRBJ2-3 | TRBV7-2 | CASSLGASGSSDTQYF | TGTGCCAGCAGCTTAGGAGCTAGCGGGAGTTCAGATACGCAGTATTTT
. | . | TRBJ1-4 | TRBV28 | CASSLMVDSTNEKLFF | TGTGCCAGCAGTTTAATGGTCGACTCAACTAATGAAAAACTGTTTTTT
. | few | TRBJ2-5 | TRBV5-6 | CASSLPRETQYF | TGTGCCAGCAGCTTGCCCAGAGAGACCCAGTACTTC
TRBD2 | . | TRBJ2-1 | TRBV7-3 | CASSLRGGVTWDEQFF | TGTGCCAGCAGCTTGAGGGGAGGGGTTACCTGGGATGAGCAGTTCTTC
TRBD2 | . | TRBJ2-2 | TRBV9 | CASSVNPGLAGVRNTGELFF | TGTGCCAGCAGCGTCAATCCGGGACTAGCGGGGGTACGGAACACCGGGGAGCTGTTTTTT
TRBD1 | . | TRBJ2-7 | TRBV7-9 | CASSFGTGLYEQYF | TGTGCCAGCAGCTTCGGGACAGGACTTTACGAGCAGTACTTC
. | . | TRBJ2-2 | TRBV6-4 | CASSDFSGGNTGELFF | TGTGCCAGCAGTGACTTTAGCGGAGGAAACACCGGGGAGCTGTTTTTT
TRBD1 | . | TRBJ2-2 | TRBV18 | CASSPQVIGQGTGELFF | TGTGCCAGCTCACCACAGGTTATCGGACAGGGGACCGGGGAGCTGTTTTTT
TRBD1 | once | TRBJ2-1 | TRBV5-1 | CASSSGTGASAYNEQFF | TGCGCCAGCAGCTCCGGGACAGGGGCGAGCGCCTACAATGAGCAGTTCTTC
. | . | TRBJ2-1 | TRBV7-9 | CASSLSGAFNNEQFF | TGTGCCAGCAGCTTAAGCGGAGCCTTTAACAATGAGCAGTTCTTC
TRBD1 | . | TRBJ2-7 | TRBV7-2 | CASSLPDRGHYEQYF | TGTGCCAGCAGCCTTCCGGACAGGGGGCATTACGAGCAGTACTTC
TRBD1 | . | TRBJ2-5 | TRBV19 | CASSTLSGTGEETQYF | TGTGCCAGTAGTACCCTTTCCGGGACAGGGGAAGAGACCCAGTACTTC
TRBD1 | . | TRBJ1-3 | TRBV30 | CAGNQGDSGNTIYF | TGTGCCGGAAACCAGGGGGACTCTGGAAACACCATATATTTT
. | . | TRBJ2-4 | TRBV6-5 | CASSYSKGGGSQYF | TGTGCCAGCAGTTACTCGAAGGGTGGGGGGAGTCAGTACTTC
. | few | TRBJ1-1 | TRBV10-3 | CAISESGRRRNTEAFF | TGTGCCATCAGTGAGTCTGGGAGACGACGGAACACTGAAGCTTTCTTT
. | . | TRBJ1-3 | TRBV6-5 | CASSQGGNTIYF | TGTGCCAGCAGCCAGGGGGGAAACACCATATATTTT
. | . | TRBJ1-2 | TRBV27 | CASSFFGSGGYTF | TGTGCCAGCAGTTTTTTCGGGAGTGGTGGCTACACCTTC
. | . | TRBJ1-4 | TRBV2 | CASTTAQKLFF | TGTGCCAGCACCACGGCACAGAAACTGTTTTTT
. | once | TRBJ2-3 | TRBV11-3 | CASSTGSDTQYF | TGTGCCAGCAGCACCGGTTCAGATACGCAGTATTTT
. | . | TRBJ2-3 | TRBV11-2 | CASSLAAGPTDTQYF | TGTGCCAGCAGCTTAGCCGCGGGCCCCACAGATACGCAGTATTTT
TRBD1 | . | TRBJ2-6 | TRBV5-1 | CASSIQGASSGANVLTF | TGCGCCAGCAGCATACAGGGGGCAAGCTCTGGGGCCAACGTCCTGACTTTC
. | . | TRBJ2-3 | TRBV19 | CASSIERSLPFLDTQYF | TGTGCCAGTAGTATAGAGAGGTCACTTCCATTTTTGGATACGCAGTATTTT
. | . | TRBJ1-2 | TRBV7-8 | CASSNGVSGRGYTF | TGTGCCAGCAGCAACGGGGTTTCTGGTAGGGGCTACACCTTC
. | . | TRBJ2-3 | TRBV30 | CAWSVRSMDTQYF | TGTGCCTGGAGTGTACGGTCCATGGATACGCAGTATTTT
TRBD1 | . | TRBJ1-1 | TRBV5-6 | CASRFDRDGFDTEAFF | TGTGCCAGCAGGTTTGACAGGGATGGATTTGACACTGAAGCTTTCTTT
TRBD2 | once | TRBJ2-5 | TRBV7-9 | CASSKLAGERQKTQYF | TGTGCCAGCAGCAAACTAGCGGGGGAACGCCAGAAGACCCAGTACTTC
. | once | TRBJ2-7 | TRBV14 | CASSLSTQQYF | TGTGCCAGCAGCCTATCAACTCAGCAGTACTTC
TRBD1 | . | TRBJ2-7 | TRBV28 | CASSDPGQGHYEQYF | TGTGCCAGCAGTGATCCGGGACAGGGCCACTACGAGCAGTACTTC
. | . | TRBJ1-2 | TRBV19 | CASSITGTKHGYTF | TGTGCCAGTAGTATAACCGGGACTAAGCATGGCTACACCTTC
TRBD1 | once | TRBJ2-7 | TRBV9 | CASSIGQGPSYEQYF | TGTGCCAGCAGCATTGGACAGGGACCCTCCTACGAGCAGTACTTC
. | . | TRBJ1-6 | TRBV9 | CASSEGWEDNSPLHF | TGTGCCAGCAGCGAGGGGTGGGAGGATAATTCACCCCTCCACTTT
. | . | TRBJ1-1 | TRBV27 | CASSSTARGWNTEAFF | TGTGCCAGCAGTTCGACGGCAAGGGGGTGGAACACTGAAGCTTTCTTT
. | . | TRBJ2-1 | TRBV27 | CASRGSDEQFF | TGTGCCAGCCGAGGAAGTGATGAGCAGTTCTTC
. | . | TRBJ2-7 | TRBV5-4 | CASSERGNSSYEQYF | TGTGCCAGCAGTGAAAGAGGGAATAGTTCCTACGAGCAGTACTTC
TRBD1 | once | TRBJ2-7 | TRBV7-6 | CASSRRGTGGDEQYF | TGTGCCAGCAGCCGTCGTGGGACAGGGGGCGACGAGCAGTACTTC